The 7 T cell receptor beta chains presented below share a single source sample, sequenced in a study of cytomegalovirus exposure and HLA in healthy donors. The PCR employed 60 Vbeta primers together with 13 Jbeta primers. Using immunoSEQ multiplex PCR, the repertoire was profiled, and TCRdb retains in-frame clones only, with some absent. The sample consists of 100,000 to 150,000 clones, around 69% of them appearing once. Source material: PBMCs. These receptors all stem from a woman aged 40 to 50 in good health and CMV-seropositive.

This sequence joins TRBV7-9 and TRBJ1-1; 10 bases fit TRBD1. The CDR3 covers 15 residues. V lost 7 bases, J lost 10 bases, and 15 bases stayed unmatched. Germline assignment: CDR1 SEHNR and CDR2 FQNEAQ (reference sequence). The CDR3: CASIDAGRRTGGAFF. The CDR3 DNA sequence: TGTGCCAGCATCGACGCAGGGAGGCGGACAGGGGGAGCTTTCTTT. Combining the CDR3 with reference TRBV7-9 and TRBJ1-1 gives the whole variable domain DTGVSQNPRHKITKRGQNVTFRCDPISEHNRLYWYRQTLGQGPEFLTYFQNEAQLEKSRLLSDRFSAERPKGSFSTLEIQRTEQGDSAMYLCASIDAGRRTGGAFFGQGTRLTVV.

This chain connects TRBV5-1 to TRBJ2-5; 8 nucleotides align to TRBD2. Trimming at V came to 4 bases and at J to 3 bases, leaving 2 bases not matched to a gene. Germline V gives CDR1 SGHRS, CDR2 YFSETQ. This CDR3 has 13 residues. The CDR3 DNA sequence: TGCGCCAGCAGCCCGACTAGCGAAGAGACCCAGTACTTC. Translating gives CASSPTSEETQYF.

There are a few counts of this clone. This rearrangement joins TRBV11-2 to TRBJ2-1, with a tentative D call TRBD2 (6 bases). In germline, CDR1 is SGHAT, CDR2 FQNNGV. V was clipped by 4 bases and J by 8 bases, with 21 bases between them. The CDR3 spans 16 residues. The CDR3 DNA reads TGTGCCAGCAGCTCCGCCCCCGGGAGAGTCAACGATGAGCAGTTCTTC. The encoded protein is CASSSAPGRVNDEQFF.

The V call is TRBV6-5, the J call TRBJ1-1; unclear D gene. This CDR3 region has 15 residues. Trimming took 2 bases from V and 0 from J, leaving 10 bases between them. Germline V gene data show CDR1 as MNHEY and CDR2 as SVGAGI. The CDR3 sequence: CASSYEGAMNTEAFF. For the CDR3, the DNA is TGTGCCAGCAGTTACGAGGGCGCAATGAACACTGAAGCTTTCTTT.

The chain links TRBV6-1 to TRBJ2-7, with 12 bases identical to TRBD2. The junction had 5 bases not matched to a gene; V was cut back by 4 bases and J by 4 bases. Germline CDR1 reads MNHNS; CDR2 reads SASEGT. This CDR3 contains 15 residues. The CDR3 sequence: CASSGGLAGLYEQYF. For the CDR3, the DNA is TGTGCCAGCAGTGGTGGACTAGCGGGGTTGTACGAGCAGTACTTC.

This clone was counted once. The chain joins TRBV28 to TRBJ2-5, with D tentatively TRBD2 (5 bases). The CDR3 totals 12 residues. V lost 5 bases, J lost 3 bases, and 7 bases lay in between. Germline V lookup: CDR1 MDHEN, CDR2 SYDVKM. This CDR3 is CASSMREETQYF. CDR3 nucleotide sequence: TGTGCCAGCAGTATGAGGGAAGAGACCCAGTACTTC.

The gene calls are TRBV18 and TRBJ1-5, with D perhaps TRBD1 (6 bases). The length of the CDR3 is 13 residues. Germline V lookup: CDR1 KGHSH, CDR2 LQKENI. V shed 4 bases and J shed 3 bases, with 7 bases lying between them. In DNA, the CDR3 is TGTGCCAGCTCACAGGGGGTCAATCAGCCCCAGCATTTT. Protein product: CASSQGVNQPQHF.